The 27 T cell receptor beta chains below come from one sample, sequenced in a study of cytomegalovirus exposure and HLA in healthy donors. 13 Jbeta primers and 60 Vbeta primers were used for the PCR. Profiling relied on immunoSEQ multiplex PCR, and the TCRdb table lists in-frame clones only, not all of them. Its table lists about 200,000 clones. Sequencing was carried out using PBMCs. All receptors come from a girl aged 2-10 years in good health and CMV-seropositive.

This chain uses TRBV5-1 with TRBJ2-5; D may be TRBD1 (5 bases). The assigned J gene may be wrong: the sequence end matches TRBJ2-7 better. CDR3 size: 14 residues. From germline, CDR1 is SGHRS and CDR2 YFSETQ. The DNA of the CDR3 is TGCGCCAGCAGCTTGGCGCAGGGTTTCTACGAGCAGTACTTC. Translated: CASSLAQGFYEQYF.

The J gene is TRBJ2-7, the V gene TRBV28; TRBD1 agrees at 7 bases. Germline V gene data show CDR1 as MDHEN and CDR2 as SYDVKM. The V segment lost 5 bases and the J segment 2 bases; nucleotides outside the gene matches: 6. CDR3 length equals 14 residues. This CDR3 reads CASSLGTETYEQYF. DNA for the CDR3: TGTGCCAGCAGTCTCGGGACAGAAACCTACGAGCAGTACTTC.

V is TRBV5-1 and J is TRBJ2-7, with TRBD1 matching 7 bases. The CDR3 covers 14 residues. V lost 3 bases, J lost 0 bases, and 3 bases stayed unmatched. From germline, CDR1 is SGHRS and CDR2 YFSETQ. The CDR3, as DNA: TGCGCCAGCAGCTGGACAGGCTTCTCCTACGAGCAGTACTTC. It codes for CASSWTGFSYEQYF. Complete variable domain (other parts from reference TRBV5-1 and TRBJ2-7): KAGVTQTPRYLIKTRGQQVTLSCSPISGHRSVSWYQQTPGQGLQFLFEYFSETQRNKGNFPGRFSGRQFSNSRSEMNVSTLELGDSALYLCASSWTGFSYEQYFGPGTRLTVT.

The chain has TRBV7-6 and TRBJ2-5, with 10 positions matching TRBD2. The better agreement between TRBJ2-7 and the DNA end casts doubt on the J call. This CDR3 is built from 16 residues. The V gene's germline CDR1 is SGHVS and CDR2 FNYEAQ. Written as DNA, the CDR3 is TGTGCCAGCAGCTTACTAGCGGGAGCGGTGGCCTACGAGCAGTACTTC. It codes for CASSLLAGAVAYEQYF.

This chain uses TRBV27 with TRBJ1-3, with a possible D match to TRBD1 (5 bases). The CDR3 loop spans 15 amino acids. V lost 3 bases to trimming and J lost 3 bases, with 12 bases between them. Germline values: CDR1 MNHEY, CDR2 SMNVEV (reference sequence). For the CDR3, the DNA is TGTGCCAGCAGTTTGGGACCGGGACTTGGAAACACCATATATTTT. Translated, it gives CASSLGPGLGNTIYF.

The chain joins TRBV11-2 to TRBJ1-6; 9 nucleotides agree with TRBD1. Germline V lookup: CDR1 SGHAT, CDR2 FQNNGV. The CDR3 is 16 residues long. V trimming: 5 bases; J trimming: 4 bases; junction bases outside the gene matches: 6. The CDR3, as DNA: TGTGCCAGCAGCCCCCGACAGGGGGAATATAATTCACCCCTCCACTTT. This sequence encodes CASSPRQGEYNSPLHF.

The rearrangement links TRBV5-4 to TRBJ1-1, with 9 positions matching TRBD1. J gave up 6 bases and V 3 bases, and 6 bases lay outside the gene matches. Germline V CDR1 and CDR2: SGHNT, YYREEE (reference sequence). There are 14 residues in the CDR3. This chain's CDR3 is CASSSTQGASEAFF. In DNA, the CDR3 is TGTGCCAGCAGCTCAACACAGGGGGCGTCTGAAGCTTTCTTT.

The rearrangement links TRBV7-9 to TRBJ2-2; tentative D call: TRBD1 (6 bases). The V end lost 5 bases, the J end lost 6 bases, and 19 bases lay between the germline ends. CDR1 is SEHNR and CDR2 is FQNEAQ in the germline V gene (reference sequence). The CDR3 loop spans 16 amino acids. The CDR3 nucleotides are TGTGCCAGCAGCCTTAGACAGGCCGACAGTCCCGGGGAGCTGTTTTTT. This codes for CASSLRQADSPGELFF.

CDR3 amino acids: CASSSTGYQPQHF. The DNA for the CDR3 is TGTGCCAGTAGTTCAACAGGGTACCAGCCCCAGCATTTT. The chain combines TRBV19 with TRBJ1-5; D perhaps matches TRBD1 (6 bases). V was cut by 5 bases and J by 7 bases, with 12 bases left in between. This CDR3 is built from 13 residues. Germline assignment: CDR1 LNHDA and CDR2 SQIVND (reference sequence). Full variable domain (remainder filled in from reference TRBV19 and TRBJ1-5): DGGITQSPKYLFRKEGQNVTLSCEQNLNHDAMYWYRQDPGQGLRLIYYSQIVNDFQKGDIAEGYSVSREKKESFPLTVTSAQKNPTAFYLCASSSTGYQPQHFGDGTRLSIL.

V gene TRBV7-2 combines with J gene TRBJ2-3, with D possibly TRBD1 on 5 matching bases. Germline V lookup: CDR1 SGHTA, CDR2 FQGNSA. CDR3 length: 16 amino acids. The V end lost 5 bases, the J end lost 0 bases, and 15 bases lay between the germline ends. The CDR3 DNA follows: TGTGCCAGCAGCATAACACCAGGGCTAAGCACAGATACGCAGTATTTT. Residues: CASSITPGLSTDTQYF. Full variable domain (rest looked up from reference TRBV7-2 and TRBJ2-3): GAGVSQSPSNKVTEKGKDVELRCDPISGHTALYWYRQSLGQGLEFLIYFQGNSAPDKSGLPSDRFSAERTGGSVSTLTIQRTQQEDSAVYLCASSITPGLSTDTQYFGPGTRLTVL.

J is TRBJ1-2 and V is TRBV5-1, with D perhaps matching TRBD1 (5 bases). The germline gives CDR1 SGHRS, CDR2 YFSETQ. The CDR3 totals 16 residues. V lost 4 bases and J lost 1, with 17 bases in between. Written as DNA, the CDR3 is TGCGCCAGCAGCCAAAACCAGGGCTTAAATAACTATGGCTACACCTTC. Translation gives CASSQNQGLNNYGYTF.

The rearrangement joins TRBV11-2 to TRBJ2-3; no definite D call. Trimming stripped 4 bases from V and 6 bases from J, with 5 bases between. The CDR3 spans 11 residues. CDR1 is SGHAT and CDR2 is FQNNGV in the germline V gene. The DNA for the CDR3 is TGTGCCAGCAGCTCCCTCGATACGCAGTATTTT. Protein product: CASSSLDTQYF.

This chain uses TRBV7-2 with TRBJ2-1; 14 nucleotides match TRBD2. The junction had 2 bases not matched to a gene; V was cut back by 5 bases and J by 5 bases. Germline V gene sequence: CDR1 SGHTA, CDR2 FQGNSA. This CDR3 has 15 amino acids. Here the CDR3 reads CASSQGLAGDNEQFF. CDR3 DNA sequence: TGTGCCAGCAGCCAGGGACTAGCGGGAGACAATGAGCAGTTCTTC.

The DNA for the CDR3 is TGCGCCAGCCAAAAGGGGAATGAGCAGTTCTTC. This codes for CASQKGNEQFF. The V and J genes are TRBV5-1 and TRBJ2-1, with D perhaps matching TRBD1 (5 bases). Between the trimmed V and J ends, which lost 7 bases and 7 bases, there was a span of 9 bases. Looked up from germline, CDR1 is SGHRS and CDR2 is YFSETQ. The CDR3 loop spans 11 amino acids.

The chain links TRBV6-5 to TRBJ2-2, with 8 positions matching TRBD1. Germline lookup yields CDR1 MNHEY and CDR2 SVGAGI. CDR3 size: 15 residues. With V trimmed by 2 bases and J by 7 bases, 6 bases remained unmatched. The CDR3 region has the DNA TGTGCCAGCAGTTACGCTAGGACAGGGATCGGGGAGCTGTTTTTT. Encoded protein: CASSYARTGIGELFF.

This chain connects TRBV18 to TRBJ2-7; D might be TRBD1 (6 bases). CDR3 length: 12 amino acids. The V gene's germline CDR1 is KGHSH and CDR2 LQKENI. V shed 4 bases and J shed 3 bases, with 7 bases lying between them. CDR3 bases: TGTGCCAGCTCACGGACAGACTACGAGCAGTACTTC. Protein sequence: CASSRTDYEQYF.

The chain combines TRBV28 with TRBJ2-1; a possible D gene is TRBD2 (6 bases). The CDR3 runs to 16 residues. Trimming stripped 6 bases from V and 0 bases from J, with 15 bases between. From germline, CDR1 is MDHEN and CDR2 SYDVKM. The CDR3 loop is CASRPGLASSYNEQFF. CDR3 coding DNA: TGTGCCAGCAGACCGGGACTCGCCAGCTCCTACAATGAGCAGTTCTTC.

The chain joins TRBV28 to TRBJ2-7; D gene uncertain. Trimming removed 1 base at V and 1 base at J, with 8 bases between. The length of the CDR3 is 14 residues. Germline CDR1 is MDHEN and CDR2 is SYDVKM. The chain's CDR3 is CASSLSTPSYEQYF. The CDR3 nucleotides read TGTGCCAGCAGTTTATCGACACCGTCCTACGAGCAGTACTTC. The whole variable domain, remainder taken from reference TRBV28 and TRBJ2-7, is DVKVTQSSRYLVKRTGEKVFLECVQDMDHENMFWYRQDPGLGLRLIYFSYDVKMKEKGDIPEGYSVSREKKERFSLILESASTNQTSMYLCASSLSTPSYEQYFGPGTRLTVT.

The chain uses TRBV7-9 and TRBJ2-7; possibly TRBD1 for D (5 bases). V was shortened by 0 bases and J by 6 bases, with 9 bases between the two germline ends. CDR3 size: 13 residues. The germline V gene has CDR1 SEHNR and CDR2 FQNEAQ (reference sequence). The CDR3 nucleotides read TGTGCCAGCAGCTTAGCGTTCCAGGGCGAGCAGTACTTC. Translated, it gives CASSLAFQGEQYF.

The chain joins TRBV28 to TRBJ2-7; TRBD1 matches at 9 bases. Per the germline V gene, CDR1 is MDHEN and CDR2 is SYDVKM. There are 13 residues in the CDR3. V trimming: 9 bases; J trimming: 2 bases; junction bases outside the gene matches: 5. In DNA form, the CDR3 reads TGTGCCAGTACCGGGACAGGGCCCTACGAGCAGTACTTC. Translating gives CASTGTGPYEQYF.

The chain carries TRBV5-1 and TRBJ1-4; 12 bases fit TRBD1. Germline V gene sequence: CDR1 SGHRS, CDR2 YFSETQ. The CDR3 loop spans 16 amino acids. The trim removed 3 bases at V and 8 bases at J, leaving 8 bases unmatched. The DNA for the CDR3 is TGCGCCAGCAGCTCCGGGACAGGGGGCTTAGGGGAAAAACTGTTTTTT. Amino acids: CASSSGTGGLGEKLFF.

The chain uses TRBV9 and TRBJ2-3, with TRBD2 matching over 14 bases. Trimming cost V 4 bases and J 6 bases; bases outside gene matches: 10. This CDR3 spans 17 amino acids. Looked up from germline, CDR1 is SGDLS and CDR2 is YYNGEE. CDR3 region: CASSPQTSGRGYDTQYF. The DNA of the CDR3 is TGTGCCAGCAGCCCCCAGACTAGCGGGAGGGGTTACGATACGCAGTATTTT.

V gene TRBV2 combines with J gene TRBJ2-1; TRBD1 agrees at 9 bases. V shed 6 bases and J 3 bases; nucleotides not matched to a gene: 6. Per germline, CDR1 SNHLY and CDR2 FYNNEI. The CDR3 contains 15 residues. The CDR3 loop is CASSPDRGHYNEQFF. CDR3 DNA sequence: TGTGCCAGCAGCCCGGACAGGGGCCACTACAATGAGCAGTTCTTC. The full variable domain, in which reference TRBV2 and TRBJ2-1 provide the parts outside the CDR3, is EPEVTQTPSHQVTQMGQEVILRCVPISNHLYFYWYRQILGQKVEFLVSFYNNEISEKSEIFDDQFSVERPDGSNFTLKIRSTKLEDSAMYFCASSPDRGHYNEQFFGPGTRLTVL.

The chain carries TRBV10-1 and TRBJ1-1; a possible D gene is TRBD1 (6 bases). Germline-derived CDR1 and CDR2 are WNHNN and SYGVQD (reference sequence). V dropped 0 bases and J dropped 9 bases, with 14 bases sitting between them. The CDR3 contains 14 residues. DNA of the CDR3: TGCGCCAGCAGTGAGTCTAGCAGGGGAACCAAAGCTTTCTTT. It is translated as CASSESSRGTKAFF.

The chain joins TRBV28 to TRBJ1-1; D not certain. The CDR3 runs to 13 residues. The ends were cut back, 3 bases at V and 0 bases at J, with 5 bases in the middle. Germline CDR1 is MDHEN and CDR2 is SYDVKM. The CDR3 DNA reads TGTGCCAGCAGTTTTTATATGAACACTGAAGCTTTCTTT. Protein sequence: CASSFYMNTEAFF.

The CDR3 spells CASSVGDSGSFEQYF. The CDR3 region has the DNA TGTGCCAGCAGCGTAGGAGATAGCGGGAGTTTTGAGCAGTACTTC. The V gene is TRBV9, the J gene TRBJ2-7; 9 nucleotides line up with TRBD2. CDR3 length: 15 amino acids. The germline CDR1 and CDR2 sequences are SGDLS and YYNGEE. V lost 0 bases, J lost 7 bases, and 8 bases stayed unmatched.

The V gene is TRBV7-2, the J gene TRBJ2-1; 9 nucleotides match TRBD2. V trimming: 4 bases; J trimming: 14 bases; junction bases outside the gene matches: 9. The CDR3 loop spans 13 amino acids. CDR1 and CDR2 (germline): SGHTA, FQGNSA. CDR3 sequence (DNA): TGTGCCAGCAGCTCCTCCGCCCAGCGGGAGGAGTTCTTC. It yields the protein CASSSSAQREEFF.